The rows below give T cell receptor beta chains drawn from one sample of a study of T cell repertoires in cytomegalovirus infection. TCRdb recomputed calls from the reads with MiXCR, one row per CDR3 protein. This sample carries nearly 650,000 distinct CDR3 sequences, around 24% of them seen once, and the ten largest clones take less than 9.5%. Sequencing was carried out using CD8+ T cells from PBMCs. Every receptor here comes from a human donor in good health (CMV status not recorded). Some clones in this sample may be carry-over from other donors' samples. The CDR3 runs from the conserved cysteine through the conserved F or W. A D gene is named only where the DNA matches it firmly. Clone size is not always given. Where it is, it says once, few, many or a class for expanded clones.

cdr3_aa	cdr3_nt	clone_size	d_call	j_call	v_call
CASSYLSREDTIYF	TGTGCCAGCAGTTACTTATCCAGGGAAGACACCATATATTTT	NA	NA	TRBJ1-3	TRBV6-6
CSANPGTPTSFNYGYTF	TGCAGTGCTAACCCCGGGACCCCGACATCTTTTAACTATGGCTACACCTTC	NA	NA	TRBJ1-2	TRBV20-1
CASSEDAWVGQPQHF	TGTGCCAGCAGTGAAGATGCTTGGGTTGGTCAGCCCCAGCATTTT	NA	NA	TRBJ1-5	TRBV2
CASSYSTDYEQYF	TGTGCCAGCAGTTACTCGACAGACTACGAGCAGTACTTC	NA	NA	TRBJ2-7	TRBV6-5
CASSLSGTQYF	TGTGCCAGCAGCCTCTCCGGGACCCAGTACTTC	many	NA	TRBJ2-5	TRBV12-3/TRBV12-4
CASSLAGGIPLDGYTF	TGTGCCAGCAGTTTGGCAGGGGGCATACCTCTCGATGGCTACACCTTC	many	TRBD1	TRBJ1-2	TRBV28
CATTPPGSSYNEQFF	TGTGCCACCACTCCTCCAGGGAGCTCCTACAATGAGCAGTTCTTC	few	NA	TRBJ2-1	TRBV15
CSVYGDSYEQYF	TGCAGCGTCTACGGAGACAGCTACGAGCAGTACTTC	few	NA	TRBJ2-7	TRBV29-1
CASSLLGAHDYGYTF	TGTGCCAGCAGCTTACTAGGGGCGCATGACTATGGCTACACCTTC	few	NA	TRBJ1-2	TRBV7-8
CASSLTVSTNTEAFF	TGCGCCAGCAGCTTGACGGTCAGTACGAACACTGAAGCTTTCTTT	NA	NA	TRBJ1-1	TRBV5-1
CASSLDSGPQHF	TGTGCCAGCAGCCTGGACAGCGGGCCCCAGCATTTT	NA	NA	TRBJ1-5	TRBV7-9
CASSSTPASPNTEAFF	TGTGCCAGCTCCTCCACCCCCGCCAGCCCGAACACTGAAGCTTTCTTT	few	NA	TRBJ1-1	TRBV2
CASRKDRVSEKTQYF	TGTGCCAGCCGAAAAGACCGAGTTTCAGAAAAGACCCAGTACTTC	few	NA	TRBJ2-5	TRBV7-2
CASSFILLISGNTIYF	TGTGCCAGCAGTTTTATTTTACTGATCTCTGGAAACACCATATATTTT	few	NA	TRBJ1-3	TRBV12-3/TRBV12-4
CVSSYRDRAGNQPQHF	TGTGTCAGCAGCTACCGGGACAGGGCTGGCAATCAGCCCCAACATTTT	NA	TRBD1	TRBJ1-5	TRBV7-2
CASSEGTGVSDGELFF	TGCGCCAGCAGCGAGGGTACAGGGGTTTCAGACGGGGAGCTGTTTTTT	few	TRBD1	TRBJ2-2	TRBV4-3
CASTEGSEQYF	TGTGCCAGCACCGAAGGAAGCGAGCAGTACTTC	NA	NA	TRBJ2-7	TRBV2
CASSWTSGGVTDTQYF	TGTGCCAGCAGCTGGACTAGCGGGGGGGTCACAGATACGCAGTATTTT	many	TRBD2	TRBJ2-3	TRBV7-8
CAIRHWAETSNYGYTF	TGTGCCATCAGGCACTGGGCCGAGACTTCTAACTATGGCTACACCTTC	many	NA	TRBJ1-2	TRBV10-3
CASSQRTLFRQFF	TGTGCCAGCAGCCAGCGGACTCTATTCAGGCAGTTCTTC	NA	NA	TRBJ2-1	TRBV14
CPGGVGCGYTF	TGTCCAGGAGGGGTAGGGTGCGGCTACACCTTC	few	NA	TRBJ1-2	TRBV6-5
CASSPRDGTYEQYF	TGCGCCAGCAGCCCTCGGGACGGCACCTACGAGCAGTACTTC	few	NA	TRBJ2-7	TRBV4-1
CASSPLTGKQPQHF	TGTGCCAGCAGTCCTCTGACGGGTAAACAGCCCCAGCATTTT	NA	NA	TRBJ1-5	TRBV28
CASGVGLWNEQFF	TGTGCCAGCGGAGTGGGTTTATGGAATGAGCAGTTCTTC	few	NA	TRBJ2-1	TRBV25-1
CASSSPLAGGLSVSYEQYF	TGTGCCAGCAGCTCCCCACTAGCGGGGGGCCTTTCCGTCTCCTACGAGCAGTACTTC	many	TRBD2	TRBJ2-7	TRBV7-9